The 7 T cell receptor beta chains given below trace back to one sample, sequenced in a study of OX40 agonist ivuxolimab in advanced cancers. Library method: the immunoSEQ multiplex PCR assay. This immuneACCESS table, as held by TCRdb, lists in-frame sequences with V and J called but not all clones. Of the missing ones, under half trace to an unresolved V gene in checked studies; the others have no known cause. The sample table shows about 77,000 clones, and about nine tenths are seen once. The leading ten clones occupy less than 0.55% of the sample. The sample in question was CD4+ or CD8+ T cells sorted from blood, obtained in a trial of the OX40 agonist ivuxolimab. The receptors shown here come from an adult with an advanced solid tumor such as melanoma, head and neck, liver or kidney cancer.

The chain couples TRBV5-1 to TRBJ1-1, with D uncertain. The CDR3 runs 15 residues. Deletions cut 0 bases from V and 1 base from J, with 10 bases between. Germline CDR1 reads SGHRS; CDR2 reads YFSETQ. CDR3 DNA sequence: TGCGCCAGCAGCTTGGGGGGAGTGAGGAACACTGAAGCTTTCTTT. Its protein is CASSLGGVRNTEAFF.

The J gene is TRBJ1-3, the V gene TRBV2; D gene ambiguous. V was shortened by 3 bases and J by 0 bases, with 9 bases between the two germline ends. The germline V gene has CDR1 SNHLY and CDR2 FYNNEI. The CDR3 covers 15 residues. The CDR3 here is CASSDGLLSGNTIYF. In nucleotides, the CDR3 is TGTGCCAGCAGTGATGGACTTCTCTCTGGAAACACCATATATTTT.

The CDR3 loop is CASSHSMDRGRSPLHF. CDR3 in DNA: TGCGCCAGCAGCCATAGTATGGACAGGGGACGATCACCCCTCCACTTT. The chain employs TRBV5-1 and TRBJ1-6, with 9 bases fitting TRBD1. Germline values: CDR1 SGHRS, CDR2 YFSETQ. CDR3 size: 16 residues. V lost 4 bases, J lost 10 bases, and 12 bases stayed unmatched.

The CDR3 DNA follows: TGCGCCAGCAGCTGGGACAGGGGGCTTGCCTACGAGCAGTACTTC. Protein sequence: CASSWDRGLAYEQYF. The chain combines TRBV5-1 with TRBJ2-7; TRBD1 aligns across 12 bases. Germline values: CDR1 SGHRS, CDR2 YFSETQ. CDR3 length: 15 residues. Trimming took 3 bases from V and 2 from J; bases not matched to a gene: 3.

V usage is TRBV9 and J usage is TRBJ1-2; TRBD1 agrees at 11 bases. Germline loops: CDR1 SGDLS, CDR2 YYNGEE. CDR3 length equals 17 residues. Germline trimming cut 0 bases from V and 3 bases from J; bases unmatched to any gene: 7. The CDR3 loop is CASSVAPDRGLYYGYTF. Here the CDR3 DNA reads TGTGCCAGCAGCGTAGCTCCGGACAGGGGGCTTTACTATGGCTACACCTTC.

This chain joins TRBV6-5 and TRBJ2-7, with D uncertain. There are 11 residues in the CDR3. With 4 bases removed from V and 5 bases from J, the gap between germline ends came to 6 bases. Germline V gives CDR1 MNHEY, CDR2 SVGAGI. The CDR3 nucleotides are TGTGCCAGCAGTTTTTCGCACGAGCAGTACTTC. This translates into CASSFSHEQYF.

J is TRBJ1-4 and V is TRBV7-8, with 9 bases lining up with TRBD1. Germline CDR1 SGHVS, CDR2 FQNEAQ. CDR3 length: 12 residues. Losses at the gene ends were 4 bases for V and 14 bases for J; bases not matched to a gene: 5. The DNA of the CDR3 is TGTGCCAGCAGCTGGGGACAGGGCGGGCTGTTTTTT. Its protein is CASSWGQGGLFF.